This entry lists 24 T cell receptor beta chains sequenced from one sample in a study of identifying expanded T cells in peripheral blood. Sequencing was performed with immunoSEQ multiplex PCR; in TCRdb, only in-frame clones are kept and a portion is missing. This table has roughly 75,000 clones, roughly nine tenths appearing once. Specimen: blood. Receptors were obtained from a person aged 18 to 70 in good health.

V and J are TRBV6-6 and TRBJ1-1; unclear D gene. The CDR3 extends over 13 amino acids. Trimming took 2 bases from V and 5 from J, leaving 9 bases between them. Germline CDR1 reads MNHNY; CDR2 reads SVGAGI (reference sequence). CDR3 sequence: CASSYHEGTEAFF. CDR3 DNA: TGTGCCAGCAGTTACCACGAAGGAACTGAAGCTTTCTTT.

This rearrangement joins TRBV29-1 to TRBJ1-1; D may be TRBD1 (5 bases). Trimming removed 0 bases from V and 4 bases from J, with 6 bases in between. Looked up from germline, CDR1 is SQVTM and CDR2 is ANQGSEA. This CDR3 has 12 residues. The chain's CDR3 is CSVEEGPTEAFF. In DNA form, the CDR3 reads TGCAGCGTTGAAGAGGGGCCCACTGAAGCTTTCTTT.

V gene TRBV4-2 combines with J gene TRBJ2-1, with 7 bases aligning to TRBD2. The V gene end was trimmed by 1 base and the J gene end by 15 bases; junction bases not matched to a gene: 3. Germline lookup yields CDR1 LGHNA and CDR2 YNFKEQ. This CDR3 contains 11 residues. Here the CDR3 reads CASSQGTSRFF. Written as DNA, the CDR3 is TGTGCCAGCAGCCAAGGGACTAGTCGGTTCTTC.

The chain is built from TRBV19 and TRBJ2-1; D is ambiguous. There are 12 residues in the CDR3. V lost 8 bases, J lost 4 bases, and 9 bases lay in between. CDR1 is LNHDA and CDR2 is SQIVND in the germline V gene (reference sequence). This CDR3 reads CASSHVYNEQFF. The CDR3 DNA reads TGTGCCAGTTCCCATGTTTACAATGAGCAGTTCTTC.

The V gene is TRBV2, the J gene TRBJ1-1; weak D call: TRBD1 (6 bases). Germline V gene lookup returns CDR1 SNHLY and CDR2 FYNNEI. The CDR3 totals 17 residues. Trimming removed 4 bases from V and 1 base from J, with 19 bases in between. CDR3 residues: CASSGRVQGPSNTEAFF. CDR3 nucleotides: TGTGCCAGCAGTGGTCGTGTACAGGGTCCGTCGAACACTGAAGCTTTCTTT. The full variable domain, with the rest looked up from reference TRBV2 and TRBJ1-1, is EPEVTQTPSHQVTQMGQEVILRCVPISNHLYFYWYRQILGQKVEFLVSFYNNEISEKSEIFDDQFSVERPDGSNFTLKIRSTKLEDSAMYFCASSGRVQGPSNTEAFFGQGTRLTVV.

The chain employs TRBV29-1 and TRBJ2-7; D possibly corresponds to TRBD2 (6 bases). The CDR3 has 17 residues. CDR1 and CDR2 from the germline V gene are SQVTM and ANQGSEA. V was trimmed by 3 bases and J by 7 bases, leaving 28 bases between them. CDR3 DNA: TGCAGCGTTGAGCGTTGGGGGGTGGGGCAACCGACCGGGGAGCAGTACTTC. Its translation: CSVERWGVGQPTGEQYF.

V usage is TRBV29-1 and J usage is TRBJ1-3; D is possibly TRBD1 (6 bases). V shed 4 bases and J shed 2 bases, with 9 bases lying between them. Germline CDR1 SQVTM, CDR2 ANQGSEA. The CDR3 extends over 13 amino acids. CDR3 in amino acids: CSVGGGTGNTIYF. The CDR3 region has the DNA TGCAGCGTTGGGGGGGGCACTGGAAACACCATATATTTT.

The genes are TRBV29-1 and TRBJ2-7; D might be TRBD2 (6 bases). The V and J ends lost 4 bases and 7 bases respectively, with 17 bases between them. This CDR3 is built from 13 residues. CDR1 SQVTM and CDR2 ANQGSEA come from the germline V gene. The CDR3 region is CSVVIGGAREQYF. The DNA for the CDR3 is TGCAGCGTTGTAATAGGAGGGGCTCGGGAGCAGTACTTC.

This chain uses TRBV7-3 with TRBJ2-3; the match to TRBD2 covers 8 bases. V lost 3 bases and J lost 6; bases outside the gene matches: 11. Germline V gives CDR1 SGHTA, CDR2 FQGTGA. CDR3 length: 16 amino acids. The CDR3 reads CASSFQRELGLDTQYF. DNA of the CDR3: TGTGCCAGCAGCTTCCAGCGGGAGCTGGGGCTGGATACGCAGTATTTT.

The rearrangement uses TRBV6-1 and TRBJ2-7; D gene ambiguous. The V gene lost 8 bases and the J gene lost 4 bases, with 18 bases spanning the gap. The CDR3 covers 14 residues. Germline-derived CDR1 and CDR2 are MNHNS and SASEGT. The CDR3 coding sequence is TGTGCCAGCCGTCAGAGCCTCATTACTTACGAGCAGTACTTC. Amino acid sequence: CASRQSLITYEQYF.

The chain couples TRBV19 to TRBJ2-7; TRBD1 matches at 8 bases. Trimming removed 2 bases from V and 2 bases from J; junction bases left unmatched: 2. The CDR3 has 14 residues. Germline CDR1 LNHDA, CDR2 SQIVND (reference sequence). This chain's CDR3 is CASSIRQGPYEQYF. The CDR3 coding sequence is TGTGCCAGTAGTATACGACAGGGGCCCTACGAGCAGTACTTC.

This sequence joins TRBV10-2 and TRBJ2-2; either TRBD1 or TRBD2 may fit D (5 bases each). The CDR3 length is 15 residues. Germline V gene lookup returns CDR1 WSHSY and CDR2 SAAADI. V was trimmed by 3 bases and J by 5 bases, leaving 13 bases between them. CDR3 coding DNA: TGCGCCAGCAGTGAAACCGGGACCCAAACCGGGGAGCTGTTTTTT. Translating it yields CASSETGTQTGELFF.

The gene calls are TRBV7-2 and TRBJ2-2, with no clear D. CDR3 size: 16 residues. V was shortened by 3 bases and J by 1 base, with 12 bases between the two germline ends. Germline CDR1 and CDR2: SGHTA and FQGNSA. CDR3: CASSLTLSLNTGELFF. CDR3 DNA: TGTGCCAGCAGCTTGACTCTATCCCTGAACACCGGGGAGCTGTTTTTT.

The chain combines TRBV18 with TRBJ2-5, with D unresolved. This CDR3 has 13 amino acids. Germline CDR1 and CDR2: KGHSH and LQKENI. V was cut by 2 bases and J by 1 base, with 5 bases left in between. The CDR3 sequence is CASSPGSQETQYF. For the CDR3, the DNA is TGTGCCAGCTCACCAGGCTCCCAAGAGACCCAGTACTTC.

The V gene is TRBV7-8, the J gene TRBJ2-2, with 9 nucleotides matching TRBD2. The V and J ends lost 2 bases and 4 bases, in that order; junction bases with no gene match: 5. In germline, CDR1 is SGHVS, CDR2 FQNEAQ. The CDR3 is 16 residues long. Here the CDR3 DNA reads TGTGCCAGCAGCTTAATTAGCGGGAGACCCACCGGGGAGCTGTTTTTT. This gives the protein CASSLISGRPTGELFF.

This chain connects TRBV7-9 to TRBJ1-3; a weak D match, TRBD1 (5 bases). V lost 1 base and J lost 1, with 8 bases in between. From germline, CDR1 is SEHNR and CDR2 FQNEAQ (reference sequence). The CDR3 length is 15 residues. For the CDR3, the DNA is TGTGCCAGCAGCTTAGGGGGCAGTTCTGGAAACACCATATATTTT. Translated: CASSLGGSSGNTIYF.

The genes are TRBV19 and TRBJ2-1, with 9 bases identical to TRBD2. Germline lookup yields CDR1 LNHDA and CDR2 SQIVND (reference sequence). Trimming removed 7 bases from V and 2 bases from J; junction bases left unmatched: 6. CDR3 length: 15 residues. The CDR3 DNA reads TGTGCCAGTACCCAGACTAGCGGCCCCTACAATGAGCAGTTCTTC. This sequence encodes CASTQTSGPYNEQFF.

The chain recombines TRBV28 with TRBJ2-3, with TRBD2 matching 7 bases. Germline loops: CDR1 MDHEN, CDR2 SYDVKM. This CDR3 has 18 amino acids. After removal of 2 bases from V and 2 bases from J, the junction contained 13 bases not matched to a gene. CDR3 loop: CASSLDRGGAGLTDTQYF. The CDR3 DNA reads TGTGCCAGCAGTTTAGATAGGGGCGGAGCGGGGCTCACAGATACGCAGTATTTT.

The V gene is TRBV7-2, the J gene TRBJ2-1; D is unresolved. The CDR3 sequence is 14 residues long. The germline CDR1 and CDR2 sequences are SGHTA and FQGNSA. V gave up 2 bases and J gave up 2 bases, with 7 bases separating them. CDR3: CASSLTHPYNEQFF. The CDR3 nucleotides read TGTGCCAGCAGCTTAACGCACCCCTACAATGAGCAGTTCTTC.

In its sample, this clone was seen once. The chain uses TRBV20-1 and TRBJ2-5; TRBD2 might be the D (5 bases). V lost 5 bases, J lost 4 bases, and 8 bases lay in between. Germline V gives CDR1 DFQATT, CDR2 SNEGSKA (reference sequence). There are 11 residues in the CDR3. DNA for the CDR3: TGCAGTGCTCTAGAGGGAGAGACCCAGTACTTC. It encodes CSALEGETQYF.

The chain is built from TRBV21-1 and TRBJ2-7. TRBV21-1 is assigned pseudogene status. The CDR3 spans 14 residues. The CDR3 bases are TGTGCCAGCAGCAAAAGACGAGATGACTACGAGCAGTACTTC. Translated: CASSKRRDDYEQYF.

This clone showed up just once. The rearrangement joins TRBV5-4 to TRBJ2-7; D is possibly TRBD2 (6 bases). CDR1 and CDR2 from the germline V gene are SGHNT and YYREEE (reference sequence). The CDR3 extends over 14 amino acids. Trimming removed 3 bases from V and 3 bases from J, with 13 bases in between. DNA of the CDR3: TGTGCCAGCAGCTCCCGGGACTCTCACTACGAGCAGTACTTC. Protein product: CASSSRDSHYEQYF.

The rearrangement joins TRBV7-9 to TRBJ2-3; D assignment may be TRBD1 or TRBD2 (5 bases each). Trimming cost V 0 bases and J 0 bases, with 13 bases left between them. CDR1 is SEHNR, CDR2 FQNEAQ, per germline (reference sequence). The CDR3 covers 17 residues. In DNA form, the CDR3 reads TGTGCCAGCAGCTTAGCGTTGGGGGAGACTAGCACAGATACGCAGTATTTT. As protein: CASSLALGETSTDTQYF.

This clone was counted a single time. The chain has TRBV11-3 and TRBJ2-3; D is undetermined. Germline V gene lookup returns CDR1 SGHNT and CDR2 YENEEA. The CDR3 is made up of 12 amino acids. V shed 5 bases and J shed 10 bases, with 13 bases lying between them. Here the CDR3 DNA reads TGTGCCAGCAGCCTTACCCGTGGCGCGCAGTATTTT. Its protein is CASSLTRGAQYF.